This TCR beta chain is drawn from a study of blood T cells in healthy people across ages. This CDR3 spans 17 amino acids. Germline V gene sequence: CDR1 MGHRA, CDR2 YSYEKL. J gave up 4 bases and V 1 base, and 4 bases lay outside the gene matches. Together with a sample-barcoded 5' primer, a J-beta primer mix was included in a second PCR lasting about 6 to 11 cycles. MiXCR, applied by TCRdb to the 5' RACE reads, yields one record per CDR3 protein. The table has 1.2 million to 1.5 million distinct CDR3 sequences, approximately 60% seen once; the top ten hold more than 6%. The sequenced material came from blood. The chain carries TRBV4-1 and TRBJ2-3; 14 bases are a match to TRBD2. The TCR sequence derives from a man aged 18 to 35 in good health. The CDR3, as DNA: TGCGCCAGCAGCCAAGGCGGGACTAGCGGGAGAGCAGATACGCAGTATTTT. Its protein product is CASSQGGTSGRADTQYF.